This T cell receptor beta chain was captured by sequencing in a study of breast tumors, draining lymph nodes, adjacent tissues. General study results and limits: Findings are consistent with lymph node origin and intratumoral expansion of most tumor T cells. The lymph node origin of tumor T cells was framed as consistent with a hypothesis, not demonstrated. Tumor repertoires ranked between lymph nodes and nontumor tissue in diversity, with V and J gene preferences. Luminal-like breast cancer showed significantly higher tumor–nontumor repertoire similarity than basal-like.

There are 13 residues in the CDR3. CDR1 ENHRY and CDR2 SYGVKD come from the germline V gene. Germline trimming cut 6 bases from V and 5 bases from J; bases unmatched to any gene: 6. The lymph nodes were axillary draining lymph nodes from breast cancer patients. TCRdb processed the multiplex PCR reads anew with MiXCR; each CDR3 protein has one entry. The repertoire has fewer than 300,000 distinct CDR3 sequences, about a third of them found once; the top ten carry roughly 1.5%. As concerns this clonotype: As yet, its antigen is unknown.

The material sequenced was axillary lymph node tissue. This chain joins TRBV10-3 and TRBJ2-7; 8 bases fit TRBD2. This sequence was found in a female donor with breast cancer. Some clones in this sample may be carry-over from other donors' samples. The CDR3 DNA reads TGTGCCATCAGACCAGCGGGAGCCCACGAGCAGTACTTC. Residues: CAIRPAGAHEQYF.